Shown below are 20 T cell receptor beta chains from a single sample sequenced in a study of cytomegalovirus exposure and HLA in healthy donors. PCR amplification relied on 60 Vbeta primers (plus 13 Jbeta primers). The repertoire was sequenced with immunoSEQ multiplex PCR; TCRdb's copy has only in-frame clones and lacks some. This table holds under 250,000 clones, 70% to 85% found once. The sample comprised PBMCs. The receptors stem from a male donor in good health and CMV-seronegative.

This clone has a handful of counts. V and J are TRBV6-6 and TRBJ1-5; weak D call: TRBD1 (6 bases). V lost 7 bases, J lost 4 bases, and 11 bases lay in between. The germline V gene has CDR1 MNHNY and CDR2 SVGAGI (reference sequence). The CDR3 loop spans 13 amino acids. As DNA, the CDR3 is TGTGCCAGCACCGACAGGCTAAATCAGCCCCAGCATTTT. It encodes CASTDRLNQPQHF.

The chain has TRBV30 and TRBJ2-1; TRBD2 aligns across 10 bases. The CDR3 runs 14 residues. Germline V gene data show CDR1 as GTSNPN and CDR2 as SVGIG (reference sequence). J was trimmed by 6 bases and V by 3 bases; bases with no gene match: 5. The CDR3 DNA reads TGTGCCTGGAGCCCGGGACTAGCGTTCAATGAGCAGTTCTTC. Translated, it gives CAWSPGLAFNEQFF.

The chain is built from TRBV29-1 and TRBJ1-1; a weak D match, TRBD1 (6 bases). V was pared by 8 bases and J by 0 bases, with 13 bases between. Germline V gene sequence: CDR1 SQVTM, CDR2 ANQGSEA. The CDR3 contains 13 residues. DNA of the CDR3: TGCAGCACCTCAGGGGCCATGAACACTGAAGCTTTCTTT. It encodes CSTSGAMNTEAFF.

This clone was detected only a few times. The rearrangement links TRBV6-1 to TRBJ2-7; weak D call: TRBD2 (5 bases). The CDR3 totals 13 residues. Trimming took off 0 bases at V and 12 bases at J, with 15 bases between the two ends. Germline lookup yields CDR1 MNHNS and CDR2 SASEGT. In DNA form, the CDR3 reads TGTGCCAGCAGTGAAGCGCAGAGGGCAGCCGCGTACTTC. This translates into CASSEAQRAAAYF.

This clone was detected only a few times. The J gene is TRBJ1-5, the V gene TRBV28; D gene unclear. The germline CDR1 and CDR2 sequences are MDHEN and SYDVKM. This CDR3 region has 14 residues. Trimming cost V 3 bases and J 2 bases, with 8 bases left between them. The CDR3 here is CASSFMRGNQPQHF. The DNA of the CDR3 is TGTGCCAGCAGTTTTATGAGGGGCAATCAGCCCCAGCATTTT.

This clone occurred once. V is TRBV10-2 and J is TRBJ2-2, with a tentative D call TRBD2 (6 bases). The CDR3 totals 13 residues. The germline gives CDR1 WSHSY, CDR2 SAAADI. Trimming removed 7 bases from V and 1 base from J, with 7 bases in between. CDR3 nucleotide sequence: TGCGCCAGCAAGGAGGGGAACACCGGGGAGCTGTTTTTT. Protein product: CASKEGNTGELFF.

The rearrangement joins TRBV29-1 to TRBJ2-3; possibly TRBD2 for D (5 bases). From germline, CDR1 is SQVTM and CDR2 ANQGSEA. CDR3 length: 15 residues. The V gene lost 1 base and the J gene lost 1 base, with 12 bases spanning the gap. In nucleotides, the CDR3 is TGCAGCGTTGAAGGGACTTCCCAACGCACAGATACGCAGTATTTT. Translated: CSVEGTSQRTDTQYF.

This chain joins TRBV7-6 and TRBJ2-7; possibly TRBD2 for D (6 bases). The CDR3 contains 13 residues. The germline gives CDR1 SGHVS, CDR2 FNYEAQ. V lost 4 bases to trimming and J lost 2 bases, with 9 bases between them. The CDR3, as DNA: TGTGCCAGCAGCTCGGGACTTGCCTACGAGCAGTACTTC. Protein: CASSSGLAYEQYF.

The chain employs TRBV20-1 and TRBJ1-2, with 7 bases that match TRBD1. J lost 2 bases, V lost 6 bases, and 0 bases had no gene match. The CDR3 covers 11 residues. Germline assignment: CDR1 DFQATT and CDR2 SNEGSKA (reference sequence). The CDR3 DNA is TGCAGTGCACAGGGGAACTATGGCTACACCTTC. Translation gives CSAQGNYGYTF.

The chain couples TRBV28 to TRBJ1-2, with D possibly matching TRBD1 (6 bases). The V end lost 3 bases, the J end lost 4 bases, and 9 bases lay between the germline ends. The CDR3 consists of 13 residues. The V gene's germline CDR1 is MDHEN and CDR2 SYDVKM. The CDR3 reads CASSFRGPYGYTF. CDR3 DNA: TGTGCCAGCAGTTTCAGGGGCCCCTATGGCTACACCTTC.

The chain carries TRBV29-1 and TRBJ2-1, with D possibly being TRBD1 (6 bases). CDR1 SQVTM and CDR2 ANQGSEA come from the germline V gene. This CDR3 comprises 14 residues. V gave up 4 bases and J gave up 6 bases, with 16 bases separating them. As DNA, the CDR3 is TGCAGCGTTGCCAGGGGCCGGGTCTCCAATGAGCAGTTCTTC. It is translated as CSVARGRVSNEQFF.

This clone was counted a few times. This sequence joins TRBV5-1 and TRBJ1-1; TRBD1 matches at 11 bases. Trimming removed 4 bases from V and 5 bases from J; junction bases left unmatched: 7. CDR1 is SGHRS and CDR2 is YFSETQ in the germline V gene. The CDR3 spans 15 residues. The CDR3 region is CASSEDRGRFTEAFF. The CDR3 DNA sequence: TGCGCCAGCAGCGAGGACAGGGGGCGTTTTACTGAAGCTTTCTTT.

This chain links TRBV9 with TRBJ2-3; 7 nucleotides agree with TRBD1. Looked up from germline, CDR1 is SGDLS and CDR2 is YYNGEE. V trimming: 3 bases; J trimming: 6 bases; junction bases outside the gene matches: 13. This CDR3 has 16 residues. CDR3: CASSAEQGIWSDTQYF. The CDR3 bases are TGTGCCAGCAGCGCGGAACAGGGGATTTGGTCTGATACGCAGTATTTT.

This chain joins TRBV6-5 and TRBJ1-1; D not certain. The V gene's germline CDR1 is MNHEY and CDR2 SVGAGI. The ends were cut back, 5 bases at V and 11 bases at J, with 18 bases in the middle. This CDR3 has 13 amino acids. The CDR3 here is CASSEKVAEKAFF. CDR3 nucleotides: TGTGCCAGCAGTGAAAAAGTGGCAGAAAAGGCTTTCTTT.

The V and J genes are TRBV2 and TRBJ2-7, with D possibly matching TRBD2 (5 bases). This CDR3 contains 14 residues. V was clipped by 8 bases and J by 1 base, with 15 bases between them. Looked up from germline, CDR1 is SNHLY and CDR2 is FYNNEI. CDR3 in DNA: TGTGCCAGCTCCTCCGGGGTGTCGTCCTACGAGCAGTACTTC. Its protein is CASSSGVSSYEQYF.

This clone was detected only a few times. The chain combines TRBV28 with TRBJ2-1; TRBD2 aligns across 11 bases. V was clipped by 2 bases and J by 0 bases; unmatched bases: 12. CDR3 length: 20 residues. CDR1 is MDHEN, CDR2 SYDVKM, per germline. The CDR3 here is CASSLPTGLAGLSSYNEQFF. CDR3 coding DNA: TGTGCCAGCAGTTTACCCACCGGACTAGCGGGTTTAAGCTCCTACAATGAGCAGTTCTTC.

The chain recombines TRBV10-3 with TRBJ2-2, with D perhaps TRBD2 (6 bases). CDR1 and CDR2 (germline): ENHRY, SYGVKD. With 5 bases removed from V and 3 bases from J, the gap between germline ends came to 13 bases. This CDR3 is 15 amino acids long. This CDR3 reads CAISLSGTYTGELFF. CDR3 bases: TGTGCCATCAGTTTATCCGGGACTTACACCGGGGAGCTGTTTTTT.

The chain recombines TRBV27 with TRBJ2-5, with 8 bases aligning to TRBD1. Germline assignment: CDR1 MNHEY and CDR2 SMNVEV (reference sequence). Trimming took 5 bases from V and 5 from J; bases not matched to a gene: 13. The CDR3 is 16 amino acids. CDR3 in amino acids: CASSPGQGPAWETQYF. CDR3 bases: TGTGCCAGCAGTCCCGGACAGGGTCCCGCCTGGGAGACCCAGTACTTC.

The chain links TRBV7-9 to TRBJ2-5, with D maybe TRBD1 (5 bases). The J call may be faulty, since TRBJ2-7 better matches the DNA end. There are 14 residues in the CDR3. CDR1 is SEHNR and CDR2 is FQNEAQ in the germline V gene (reference sequence). Written as DNA, the CDR3 is TGTGCCAGCAGCTTAGAGGCTACAGGATACGAGCAGTACTTC. Translating gives CASSLEATGYEQYF.

V usage is TRBV15 and J usage is TRBJ2-1; TRBD2 aligns across 9 bases. V gave up 0 bases and J gave up 5 bases; unmatched junction bases: 8. CDR3 length: 17 residues. Germline V lookup: CDR1 LNHNV, CDR2 YYDKDF (reference sequence). The CDR3 reads CATSRDHGAGGNNEQFF. The CDR3 DNA follows: TGTGCCACCAGCAGAGATCATGGCGCGGGAGGGAACAATGAGCAGTTCTTC.